Shown below are 21 T cell receptor beta chains from a single sample sequenced in a study of blood T cell repertoires in COVID-19. TCRdb's copy holds only in-frame clones and misses some; the assay was immunoSEQ multiplex PCR. The sample holds about 140,000 clones; 76% are singletons and the top ten take around 4.2%. Sequencing input: peripheral blood. Every receptor here comes from a woman aged 80 or older with active or convalescent COVID-19.

The gene calls are TRBV18 and TRBJ1-3; no clear D. Trimming cost V 3 bases and J 4 bases, with 10 bases left between them. The CDR3 has 14 residues. CDR1 is KGHSH, CDR2 LQKENI, per germline. The CDR3 sequence: CASSPAGGGNTIYF. The CDR3, as DNA: TGTGCCAGCTCACCGGCGGGCGGAGGAAACACCATATATTTT.

The rearrangement uses TRBV5-5 and TRBJ1-1, with D perhaps TRBD1 (6 bases). Trimming cost V 5 bases and J 7 bases, with 18 bases left between them. The CDR3 loop spans 14 amino acids. Looked up from germline, CDR1 is SGHKS and CDR2 is YYEKEE (reference sequence). CDR3 protein: CASSYWDGQFEAFF. The CDR3 bases are TGTGCCAGCAGTTACTGGGACGGACAGTTTGAAGCTTTCTTT.

This clone came up once. The chain recombines TRBV6-6 with TRBJ2-1; 10 nucleotides align to TRBD2. V shed 6 bases and J 3 bases; nucleotides not matched to a gene: 5. Germline V lookup: CDR1 MNHNY, CDR2 SVGAGI (reference sequence). There are 15 residues in the CDR3. The CDR3 loop is CASSIIAGGYNEQFF. CDR3 DNA: TGTGCCAGCAGCATAATAGCGGGGGGCTACAATGAGCAGTTCTTC.

The chain uses TRBV11-2 and TRBJ1-3, with D perhaps matching TRBD1 (6 bases). Germline loops: CDR1 SGHAT, CDR2 FQNNGV. The V and J ends lost 7 bases and 2 bases respectively, with 12 bases between them. This CDR3 has 14 residues. CDR3 nucleotide sequence: TGTGCCAGCACCTCAAACAGGGCTGGAAACACCATATATTTT. Amino acids: CASTSNRAGNTIYF. The whole variable domain, filled in from reference TRBV11-2 and TRBJ1-3, reads EAGVAQSPRYKIIEKRQSVAFWCNPISGHATLYWYQQILGQGPKLLIQFQNNGVVDDSQLPKDRFSAERLKGVDSTLKIQPAKLEDSAVYLCASTSNRAGNTIYFGEGSWLTVV.

This clone was observed a single time. The chain links TRBV5-1 to TRBJ2-1; D might be TRBD2 (7 bases). Trimming took off 4 bases at V and 0 bases at J, with 14 bases between the two ends. The CDR3 has 16 amino acids. In germline, CDR1 is SGHRS, CDR2 YFSETQ. The CDR3, as DNA: TGCGCCAGCAGCGCAACGGGGGGCGGCTCCTACAATGAGCAGTTCTTC. Protein product: CASSATGGGSYNEQFF. Supplemented by reference TRBV5-1 and TRBJ2-1, the full variable domain reads KAGVTQTPRYLIKTRGQQVTLSCSPISGHRSVSWYQQTPGQGLQFLFEYFSETQRNKGNFPGRFSGRQFSNSRSEMNVSTLELGDSALYLCASSATGGGSYNEQFFGPGTRLTVL.

In the case of this clone: One end of the junction does not line up with germline, which may come from a read error. This sequence joins TRBV2 and TRBJ1-1, with unresolved D. The CDR3 covers 17 residues. Germline-derived CDR1 and CDR2 are SNHLY and FYNNEI. The CDR3 loop reads CASREGLSVFVNTEAFF. As DNA, the CDR3 is TGTGCCAGCAGAGAAGGACTGTCGGTCTTCGTGAACACTGAAGCTTTCTTT.

The genes are TRBV9 and TRBJ2-1; TRBD2 aligns across 10 bases. CDR3 size: 16 residues. The V gene's germline CDR1 is SGDLS and CDR2 YYNGEE. The trim removed 3 bases at V and 0 bases at J, leaving 3 bases unmatched. The CDR3 nucleotides are TGTGCCAGCAGCGCCGGACTAGCGGTCTCCTACAATGAGCAGTTCTTC. Translated, it gives CASSAGLAVSYNEQFF.

This clone is a singleton in its sample. The chain has TRBV15 and TRBJ2-7, with D possibly matching TRBD1 (6 bases). Trimming took off 4 bases at V and 1 base at J, with 11 bases between the two ends. This CDR3 is built from 14 residues. The germline CDR1 and CDR2 sequences are LNHNV and YYDKDF (reference sequence). This chain's CDR3 is CATSTRDTSYEQYF. Written as DNA, the CDR3 is TGTGCCACCAGCACCCGGGACACTTCCTACGAGCAGTACTTC.

This chain links TRBV5-5 with TRBJ2-1; D uncertain. Germline V gene lookup returns CDR1 SGHKS and CDR2 YYEKEE (reference sequence). The CDR3 has 16 residues. V lost 1 base, J lost 8 bases, and 19 bases lay in between. CDR3 loop: CASSLTPLTKSDEQFF. The CDR3 DNA reads TGTGCCAGCAGCTTGACCCCCTTGACCAAAAGCGATGAGCAGTTCTTC.

This clone has just a few counts. V gene TRBV6-6 combines with J gene TRBJ1-2, with D unclear. Deletions cut 4 bases from V and 2 bases from J, with 17 bases between. Per germline, CDR1 MNHNY and CDR2 SVGAGI (reference sequence). The CDR3 contains 16 residues. This chain's CDR3 is CASSSLPSAGNYGYTF. CDR3 DNA: TGTGCCAGCAGTTCACTTCCCTCGGCGGGGAACTATGGCTACACCTTC.

The V gene is TRBV27, the J gene TRBJ1-1; possible D gene TRBD1, 5 bases. Germline-derived CDR1 and CDR2 are MNHEY and SMNVEV (reference sequence). This CDR3 spans 16 amino acids. The ends were cut back, 5 bases at V and 0 bases at J, with 16 bases in the middle. CDR3 loop: CASSLMGTGLNTEAFF. In DNA, the CDR3 is TGTGCCAGCAGTCTAATGGGTACAGGTTTGAACACTGAAGCTTTCTTT.

The gene calls are TRBV6-4 and TRBJ1-2; 10 bases are a match to TRBD1. CDR3 length: 14 residues. Germline CDR1 and CDR2: MRHNA and SNTAGT. Trimming removed 5 bases from V and 7 bases from J; junction bases left unmatched: 7. The CDR3 loop reads CASSPTGGVGGYTF. As DNA, the CDR3 is TGTGCCAGCAGTCCGACAGGGGGCGTTGGTGGCTACACCTTC.

The V and J genes are TRBV19 and TRBJ1-2; D may be TRBD1 (5 bases). This CDR3 is built from 15 residues. CDR1 and CDR2 (germline): LNHDA, SQIVND (reference sequence). V lost 6 bases, J lost 6 bases, and 20 bases lay in between. The CDR3 nucleotides are TGTGCCAGTAGCCCTGCCCATGGAGGGGTGGATGGCTACACCTTC. Amino acids: CASSPAHGGVDGYTF.

This rearrangement joins TRBV4-1 to TRBJ1-6; D is undetermined. CDR3 size: 15 residues. Germline loops: CDR1 MGHRA, CDR2 YSYEKL. Trimming removed 2 bases at V and 8 bases at J, with 13 bases between. CDR3 DNA: TGCGCCAGCAGCCAATCACGGGGAGGTTATTCACCCCTCCACTTT. It encodes CASSQSRGGYSPLHF.

This clone has only a few counts. The CDR3 DNA follows: TGCGCCAGCAGTGCACCCCGACAGGGTAACACCGGGGAGCTGTTTTTT. Translation gives CASSAPRQGNTGELFF. The rearrangement links TRBV10-1 to TRBJ2-2; TRBD1 aligns across 7 bases. J lost 2 bases, V lost 4 bases, and 7 bases had no gene match. This CDR3 region has 16 residues. The germline V gene has CDR1 WNHNN and CDR2 SYGVQD (reference sequence).

This clone was detected only once. V usage is TRBV18 and J usage is TRBJ1-3; tentative D call: TRBD1 (6 bases). CDR3 size: 15 residues. Germline V gene sequence: CDR1 KGHSH, CDR2 LQKENI. V was shortened by 0 bases and J by 4 bases, with 10 bases between the two germline ends. In nucleotides, the CDR3 is TGTGCCAGCTCACCACCGACAGGCACAGGAAACACCATATATTTT. Its translation: CASSPPTGTGNTIYF.

This chain links TRBV9 with TRBJ2-5, with 8 nucleotides matching TRBD1. J gave up 2 bases and V 2 bases, and 8 bases lay outside the gene matches. Germline V lookup: CDR1 SGDLS, CDR2 YYNGEE. CDR3 length equals 16 residues. The CDR3 reads CASSVSGTGIQETQYF. CDR3 sequence (DNA): TGTGCCAGCAGCGTTTCCGGGACAGGAATTCAAGAGACCCAGTACTTC.

This clone has just a few counts. V is TRBV2 and J is TRBJ2-5; 10 nucleotides match TRBD1. Germline CDR1 is SNHLY and CDR2 is FYNNEI. Trimming at V came to 7 bases and at J to 5 bases, leaving 7 bases not matched to a gene. This CDR3 contains 14 residues. Here the CDR3 DNA reads TGTGCCAGCAACGGACAGGGGGTTGGGGAGACCCAGTACTTC. Its translation is CASNGQGVGETQYF.

This clone was seen a few times. This sequence joins TRBV11-3 and TRBJ2-1; 8 nucleotides agree with TRBD2. CDR1 SGHNT and CDR2 YENEEA come from the germline V gene. This CDR3 is 14 amino acids long. The V and J ends lost 5 bases and 7 bases, in that order; junction bases with no gene match: 7. The CDR3 protein is CASSQTGGTNEQFF. The CDR3 DNA follows: TGTGCCAGCAGCCAGACGGGGGGGACAAATGAGCAGTTCTTC.

This clone appeared a few times. The chain is built from TRBV18 and TRBJ2-3, with D possibly being TRBD2 (5 bases). Trimming pared 1 base from V and 1 base from J, leaving 15 bases between. CDR3 size: 17 residues. Looked up from germline, CDR1 is KGHSH and CDR2 is LQKENI. CDR3 in DNA: TGTGCCAGCTCACCACGATCACCCGGGGAAGGCACAGATACGCAGTATTTT. It specifies CASSPRSPGEGTDTQYF.

V gene TRBV7-2 combines with J gene TRBJ2-1; a possible D gene is TRBD2 (6 bases). Germline V gene sequence: CDR1 SGHTA, CDR2 FQGNSA. V was trimmed by 3 bases and J by 7 bases, leaving 16 bases between them. CDR3 length: 15 residues. The CDR3 sequence: CASSLGLYNSNEQFF. The DNA of the CDR3 is TGTGCCAGCAGCTTGGGACTCTACAATTCGAATGAGCAGTTCTTC.